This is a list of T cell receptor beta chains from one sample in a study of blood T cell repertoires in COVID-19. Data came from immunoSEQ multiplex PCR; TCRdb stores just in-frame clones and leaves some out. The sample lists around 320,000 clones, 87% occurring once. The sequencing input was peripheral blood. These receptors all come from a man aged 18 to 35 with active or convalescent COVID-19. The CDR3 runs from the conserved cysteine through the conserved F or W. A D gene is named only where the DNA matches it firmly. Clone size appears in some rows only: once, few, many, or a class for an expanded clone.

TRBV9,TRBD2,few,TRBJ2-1,TGTGCCAGCAGCGTAGCCGGAGCGGGGCCTTACAATGAGCAGTTCTTC,CASSVAGAGPYNEQFF
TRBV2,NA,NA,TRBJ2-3,TGTGCCAGCAGGGGCACGCGAGATACGCAGTATTTT,CASRGTRDTQYF
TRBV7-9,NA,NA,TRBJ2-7,TGTGCCAGCAGCGACCGGGTTGTGCCCTACGAGCAGTACTTC,CASSDRVVPYEQYF
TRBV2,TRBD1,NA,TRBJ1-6,TGTGCCAGCAGTGCCGGGACAGAGAATTCACCCCTCCACTTT,CASSAGTENSPLHF
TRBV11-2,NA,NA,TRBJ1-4,TGTGCCAGCAGCTTAGACGATGAAAAACTGTTTTTT,CASSLDDEKLFF
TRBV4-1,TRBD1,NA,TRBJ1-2,TGCGCCAGCAGCCATCGGACAGGGGAAAATTCCGGCTACACCTTC,CASSHRTGENSGYTF
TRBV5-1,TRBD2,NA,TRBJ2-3,TGCGCCAGCAGCTACCCCGCAACACTAGCGGGAGAGTTTGGAGATACGCAGTATTTT,CASSYPATLAGEFGDTQYF
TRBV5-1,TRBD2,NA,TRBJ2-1,TGCGCCAGCAGCGTAAGGACTAGCGGGAGAGCGGACCCTTACAATGAGCAGTTCTTC,CASSVRTSGRADPYNEQFF
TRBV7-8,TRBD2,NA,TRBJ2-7,TGTGCCAGCAGCTTAGCGCTAGCGGGGGAGCAGTACTTC,CASSLALAGEQYF
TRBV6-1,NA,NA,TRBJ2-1,TGTGCCAGCAGTGAAGTCGCAGGGTCCAATGAGCAGTTCTTC,CASSEVAGSNEQFF
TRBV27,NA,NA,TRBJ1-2,TGTGCCAGCAGTCCCCTCTTGATGGCGGGTGGTGGCTACACCTTC,CASSPLLMAGGGYTF
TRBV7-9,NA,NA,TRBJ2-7,TGTGCCAGCAGCGTGGGGATACCAGGGTCCTACGAGCAGTACTTC,CASSVGIPGSYEQYF
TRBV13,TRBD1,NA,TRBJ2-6,TGTGCCAGCAGCTCACCGGGACAGGACCTCGGGAACGTAGGGGCCAACGTCCTGACTTTC,CASSSPGQDLGNVGANVLTF
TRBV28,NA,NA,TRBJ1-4,TGTGCCAGCAGCCTCTTAGAGGAAAAACTGTTTTTT,CASSLLEEKLFF
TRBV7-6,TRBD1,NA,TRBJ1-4,TGTGCCAGCAGCTTAAGGGGACAGGCTGCTAATGAAAAACTGTTTTTT,CASSLRGQAANEKLFF
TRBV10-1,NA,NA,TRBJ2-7,TGCGCCAGCAGCCACTACGAGCAGTACTTC,CASSHYEQYF
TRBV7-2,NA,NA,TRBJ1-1,TGTGCCAGCAGCGCTGGACAGAACACTGAAGCTTTCTTT,CASSAGQNTEAFF
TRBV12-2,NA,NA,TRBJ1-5,TGTGCAAGTCGCCCACGGACAGGGGACGAGCCCCAGCATTTT,CASRPRTGDEPQHF
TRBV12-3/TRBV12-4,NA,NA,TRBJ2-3,TGTGCCAGCAGAGGGGGGGGAGATACGCAGTATTTT,CASRGGGDTQYF
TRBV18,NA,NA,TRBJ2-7,TGTGCCAGCTCACCCCCACCCCTAGAATCTGAGCAGTACTTC,CASSPPPLESEQYF
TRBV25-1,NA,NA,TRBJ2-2,TGTGCCAGCAGTGAAAGTCCCATCTCGAGGAACACCGGGGAGCTGTTTTTT,CASSESPISRNTGELFF
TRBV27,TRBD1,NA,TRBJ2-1,TGTGCCAGCACTCCCAGGGGGTCTGACAATGAGCAGTTCTTC,CASTPRGSDNEQFF
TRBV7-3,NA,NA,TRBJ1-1,TGTGCCAGCAGCTTAGTTGCAGGGAACACTGAAGCTTTCTTT,CASSLVAGNTEAFF
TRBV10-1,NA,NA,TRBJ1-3,TGCGCCAGCAGGGTCGGAGACCCCCTTCCATTAAGCTCTGGAAACACCATATATTTT,CASRVGDPLPLSSGNTIYF
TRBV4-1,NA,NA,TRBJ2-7,TGCGCCAGCAGCCAACGACCGGTGGACAGCGCCTACGAGCAGTACTTC,CASSQRPVDSAYEQYF
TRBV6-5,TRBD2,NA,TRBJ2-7,TGTGCCAGCAGTTACTTCGGGAGGAATAACGAGCAGTACTTC,CASSYFGRNNEQYF
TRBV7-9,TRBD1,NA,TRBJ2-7,TGTGCCAGCAGCCGGTCCCCCCGGGACAGGGGCGAGCAGTACTTC,CASSRSPRDRGEQYF
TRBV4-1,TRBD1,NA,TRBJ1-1,TGCGCCAGCAGCACGCGGACAGGGAACACTGAAGCTTTCTTT,CASSTRTGNTEAFF
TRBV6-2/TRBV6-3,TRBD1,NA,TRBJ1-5,TGTGCCAGCAGTTACGGGACAGCCGTCAATCAGCCCCAGCATTTT,CASSYGTAVNQPQHF
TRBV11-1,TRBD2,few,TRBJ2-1,TGTGCCAGCAGCTCGTGGACTAGCGTGGACAATGAGCAGTTCTTC,CASSSWTSVDNEQFF
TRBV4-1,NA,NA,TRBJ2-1,TGCGCCAGCAGCCAGGCCCCGGGACTTTTAAATGAGCAGTTCTTC,CASSQAPGLLNEQFF
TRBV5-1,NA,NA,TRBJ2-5,TGCGCCAGCAGCTATGGTACAGTCGGACACGTAGAGACCCAGTACTTC,CASSYGTVGHVETQYF
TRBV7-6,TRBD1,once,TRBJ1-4,TGTGCCAGCAGCTTAGGGCAGGGGGAAAGACTGTTTTTT,CASSLGQGERLFF
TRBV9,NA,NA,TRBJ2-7,TGTGCCAGCAGCGTAGCTCCGGGGGAGACCTACGAGCAGTACTTC,CASSVAPGETYEQYF
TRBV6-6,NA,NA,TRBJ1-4,TGTGCCAGCAGTAGCGACGGCTTTGATGAAAAACTGTTTTTT,CASSSDGFDEKLFF
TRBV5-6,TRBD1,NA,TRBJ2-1,TGTGCCAGCAGCTTGGAGGGGGCATACAATGAGCAGTTCTTC,CASSLEGAYNEQFF
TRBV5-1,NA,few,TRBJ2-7,TGCGCCAGCAGCTTGAACAGGTTCGACGAGCAGTACTTC,CASSLNRFDEQYF
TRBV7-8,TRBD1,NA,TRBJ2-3,TGTGCCAGCAGCTTCCGACAGGGGCTGTGGACAGATACGCAGTATTTT,CASSFRQGLWTDTQYF
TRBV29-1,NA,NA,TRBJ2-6,TGCAGCGTTCGCTCTAGCTCTGGGGCCAACGTCCTGACTTTC,CSVRSSSGANVLTF
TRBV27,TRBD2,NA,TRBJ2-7,TGTGCCAGCAGTTTTGTAGCGGGAGGATTCTACGAGCAGTACTTC,CASSFVAGGFYEQYF
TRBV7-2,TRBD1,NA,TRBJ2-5,TGTGCCAGCAGCTTACTGGGGACAGGGGGAGAGACCCAGTACTTC,CASSLLGTGGETQYF
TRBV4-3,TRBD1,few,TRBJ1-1,TGCGCCAGCAGCTTAGACAGGGCCTCTGAAGCTTTCTTT,CASSLDRASEAFF
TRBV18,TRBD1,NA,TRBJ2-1,TGTGCCAGCTCATCGGGACAGGGGAGACATGAGCAGTTCTTC,CASSSGQGRHEQFF
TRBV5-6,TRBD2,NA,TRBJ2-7,TGTGCCAGCAGCCCACTGGGACTAGCGGGAGCCCGCGAGCAGTACTTC,CASSPLGLAGAREQYF
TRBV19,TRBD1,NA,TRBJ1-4,TGTGCCAGTAGTAAAAGACAGGGCGGCAATGAAAAACTGTTTTTT,CASSKRQGGNEKLFF
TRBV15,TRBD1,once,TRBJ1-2,TGTGCCACCAGCCCTAGACAGGGTGGCTATGGCTACACCTTC,CATSPRQGGYGYTF
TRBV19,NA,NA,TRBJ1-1,TGTGCCAGTAGGAACGGACAGCCGAACACTGAAGCTTTCTTT,CASRNGQPNTEAFF
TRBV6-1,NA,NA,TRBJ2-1,TGTGCCAGCAGTGATCGGAGGTCCTACAATGAGCAGTTCTTC,CASSDRRSYNEQFF
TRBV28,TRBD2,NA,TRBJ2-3,TGTGCCAGCAGCGACCTCCTACTAGCGGGAGATAGCACAGATACGCAGTATTTT,CASSDLLLAGDSTDTQYF
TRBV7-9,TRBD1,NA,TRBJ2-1,TGTGCCAGCAGCTACCCCGGGACAGGGTTCTACAATGAGCAGTTCTTC,CASSYPGTGFYNEQFF
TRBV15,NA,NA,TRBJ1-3,TGTGCCACCAGCAGACATACAGGTAGTGGAAACACCATATATTTT,CATSRHTGSGNTIYF
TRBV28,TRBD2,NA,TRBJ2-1,TGTGCCAGCAGTTTCACGACTAGCGAGTTGTTCTTC,CASSFTTSELFF
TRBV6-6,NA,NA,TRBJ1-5,TGTGCCACCCAACAGGGCTTCGGGCAGCCCCAGCATTTT,CATQQGFGQPQHF
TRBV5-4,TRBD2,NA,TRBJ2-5,TGTGCCAGCATGGCTAGCGGGACCGGGGAGACCCAGTACTTC,CASMASGTGETQYF
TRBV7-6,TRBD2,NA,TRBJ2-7,TGTGCCAGCAGCTCCGGGACTAGCAGCTACGAGCAGTACTTC,CASSSGTSSYEQYF
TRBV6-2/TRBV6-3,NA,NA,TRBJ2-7,TGTGCCAGCAGTTACGGTGGAGGGGAAGGGTACGAGCAGTACTTC,CASSYGGGEGYEQYF
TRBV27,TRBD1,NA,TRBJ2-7,TGTGCCAGCAGTTCAGGACAGGGGGCTCCCTCCTACGAGCAGTACTTC,CASSSGQGAPSYEQYF